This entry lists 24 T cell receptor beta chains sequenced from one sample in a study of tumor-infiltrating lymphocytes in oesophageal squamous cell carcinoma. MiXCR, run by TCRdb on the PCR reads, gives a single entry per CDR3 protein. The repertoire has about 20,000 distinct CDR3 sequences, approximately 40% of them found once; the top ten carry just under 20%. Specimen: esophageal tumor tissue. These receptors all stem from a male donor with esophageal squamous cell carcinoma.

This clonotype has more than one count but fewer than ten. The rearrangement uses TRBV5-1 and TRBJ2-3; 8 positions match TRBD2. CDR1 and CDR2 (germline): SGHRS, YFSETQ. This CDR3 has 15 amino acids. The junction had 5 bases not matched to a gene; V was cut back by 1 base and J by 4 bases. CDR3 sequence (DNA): TGCGCCAGCAGCTTGACCGGGAGGGGCTCAGATACGCAGTATTTT. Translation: CASSLTGRGSDTQYF. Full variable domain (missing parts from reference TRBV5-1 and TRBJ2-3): KAGVTQTPRYLIKTRGQQVTLSCSPISGHRSVSWYQQTPGQGLQFLFEYFSETQRNKGNFPGRFSGRQFSNSRSEMNVSTLELGDSALYLCASSLTGRGSDTQYFGPGTRLTVL.

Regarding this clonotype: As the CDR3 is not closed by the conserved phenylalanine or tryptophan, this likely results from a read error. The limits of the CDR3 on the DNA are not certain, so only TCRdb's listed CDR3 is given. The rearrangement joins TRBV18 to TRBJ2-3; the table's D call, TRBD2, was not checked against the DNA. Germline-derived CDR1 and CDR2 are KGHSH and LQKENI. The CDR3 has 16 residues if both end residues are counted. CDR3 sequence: CASSPSPGRETQYFGP.

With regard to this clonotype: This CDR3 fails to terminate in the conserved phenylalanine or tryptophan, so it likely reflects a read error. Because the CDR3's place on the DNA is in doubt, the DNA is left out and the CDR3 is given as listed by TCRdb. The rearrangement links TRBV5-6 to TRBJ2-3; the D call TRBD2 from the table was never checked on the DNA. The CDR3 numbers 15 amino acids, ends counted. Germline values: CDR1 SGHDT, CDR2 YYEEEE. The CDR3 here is CASSFTSNNEQFFGP.

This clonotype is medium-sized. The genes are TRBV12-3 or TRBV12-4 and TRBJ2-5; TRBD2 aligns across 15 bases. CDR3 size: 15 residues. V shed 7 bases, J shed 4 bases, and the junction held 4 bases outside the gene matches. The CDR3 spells CASTMGLAGGETQYF. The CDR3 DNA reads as TGTGCCAGCACTATGGGACTAGCGGGAGGAGAGACCCAGTACTTC.

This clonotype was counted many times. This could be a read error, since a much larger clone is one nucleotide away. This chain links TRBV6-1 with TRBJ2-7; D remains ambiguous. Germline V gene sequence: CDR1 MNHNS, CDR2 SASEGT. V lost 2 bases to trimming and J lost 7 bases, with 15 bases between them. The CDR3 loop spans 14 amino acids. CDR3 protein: CASSEKQVDNEQYF. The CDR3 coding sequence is TGTGCCAGCAGTGAAAAGCAGGTCGACAATGAGCAGTACTTC.

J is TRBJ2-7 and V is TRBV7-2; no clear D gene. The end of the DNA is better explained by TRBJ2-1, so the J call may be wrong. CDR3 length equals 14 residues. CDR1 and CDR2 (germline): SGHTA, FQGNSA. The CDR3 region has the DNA TGTGCCAGCAGCTTAGGTGACTCCCGCAATGAGCAGTTCTTC. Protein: CASSLGDSRNEQFF.

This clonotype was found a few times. CDR3 amino acids: CASSGGQGYDEQYF. CDR3 sequence (DNA): TGCGCCAGCAGCGGGGGACAGGGTTACGACGAGCAGTACTTC. The V call is TRBV5-1, the J call TRBJ2-1; 9 nucleotides align to TRBD1. The J call is in doubt because the DNA end fits TRBJ2-7 better. Per germline, CDR1 SGHRS and CDR2 YFSETQ. The CDR3 totals 14 residues.

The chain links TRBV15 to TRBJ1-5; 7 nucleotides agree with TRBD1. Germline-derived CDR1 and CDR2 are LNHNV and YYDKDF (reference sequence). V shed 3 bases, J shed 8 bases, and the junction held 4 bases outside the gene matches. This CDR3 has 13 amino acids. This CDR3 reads CATSSETGEPQHF. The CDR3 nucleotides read TGTGCCACCAGCAGCGAAACAGGGGAGCCCCAGCATTTT.

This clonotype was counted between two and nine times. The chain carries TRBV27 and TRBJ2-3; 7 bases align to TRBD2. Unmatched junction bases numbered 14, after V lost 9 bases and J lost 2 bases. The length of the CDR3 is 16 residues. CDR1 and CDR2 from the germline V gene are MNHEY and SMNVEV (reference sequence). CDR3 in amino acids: CASTSGTKPSTDTQYF. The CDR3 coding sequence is TGTGCCAGTACCTCCGGGACTAAGCCCTCCACAGATACGCAGTATTTT.

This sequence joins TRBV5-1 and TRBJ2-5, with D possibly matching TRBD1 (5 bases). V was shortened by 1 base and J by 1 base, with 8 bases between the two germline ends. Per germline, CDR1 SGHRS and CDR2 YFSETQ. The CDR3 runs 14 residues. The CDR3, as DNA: TGCGCCAGCAGCTTGCAGGGCAGCCAAGAGACCCAGTACTTC. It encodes CASSLQGSQETQYF. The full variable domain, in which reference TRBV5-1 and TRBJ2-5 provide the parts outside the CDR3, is KAGVTQTPRYLIKTRGQQVTLSCSPISGHRSVSWYQQTPGQGLQFLFEYFSETQRNKGNFPGRFSGRQFSNSRSEMNVSTLELGDSALYLCASSLQGSQETQYFGPGTRLLVL.

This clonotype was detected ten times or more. This chain's CDR3 is CASSPRQGYEQFF. CDR3 in DNA: TGTGCCAGCTCACCGAGACAGGGCTATGAGCAGTTCTTC. The chain carries TRBV18 and TRBJ2-4; 7 bases match TRBD1. The DNA matches TRBJ2-1 better at its end, which makes the J call doubtful. Germline CDR1 KGHSH, CDR2 LQKENI. This CDR3 comprises 13 residues.

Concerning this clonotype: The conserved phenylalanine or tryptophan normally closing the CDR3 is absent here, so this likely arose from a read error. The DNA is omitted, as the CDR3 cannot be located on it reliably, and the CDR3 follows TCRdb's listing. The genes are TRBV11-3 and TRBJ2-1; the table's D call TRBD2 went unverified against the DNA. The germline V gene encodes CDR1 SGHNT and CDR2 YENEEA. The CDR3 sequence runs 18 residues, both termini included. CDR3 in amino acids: CASSSTQQGPPPRAVLRA.

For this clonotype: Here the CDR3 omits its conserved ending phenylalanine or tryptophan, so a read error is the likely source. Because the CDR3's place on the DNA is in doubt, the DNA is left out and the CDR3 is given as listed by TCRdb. The CDR3 sequence: CASNDRVSKRPSTSAP. The rearrangement joins TRBV10-1 to TRBJ1-1; TRBD1 is the table's D call, not checked against the DNA. The germline V gene has CDR1 WNHNN and CDR2 SYGVQD (reference sequence). 16 amino acids form the CDR3, both terminal residues included.

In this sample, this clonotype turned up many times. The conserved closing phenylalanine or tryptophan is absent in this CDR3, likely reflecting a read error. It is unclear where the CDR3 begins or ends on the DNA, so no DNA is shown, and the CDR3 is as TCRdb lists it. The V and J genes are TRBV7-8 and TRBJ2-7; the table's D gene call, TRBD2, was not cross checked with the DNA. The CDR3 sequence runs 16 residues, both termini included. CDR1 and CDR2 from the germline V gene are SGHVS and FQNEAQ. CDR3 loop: CASSLELGRSGYTFGS.

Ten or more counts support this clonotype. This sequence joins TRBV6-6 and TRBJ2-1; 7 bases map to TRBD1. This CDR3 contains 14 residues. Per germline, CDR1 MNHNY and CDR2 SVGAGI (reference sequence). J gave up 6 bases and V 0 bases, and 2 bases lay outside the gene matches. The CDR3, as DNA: TGTGCCAGCAGTTACTCGAGGGACAGCAATGAGCAGTTCTTC. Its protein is CASSYSRDSNEQFF.

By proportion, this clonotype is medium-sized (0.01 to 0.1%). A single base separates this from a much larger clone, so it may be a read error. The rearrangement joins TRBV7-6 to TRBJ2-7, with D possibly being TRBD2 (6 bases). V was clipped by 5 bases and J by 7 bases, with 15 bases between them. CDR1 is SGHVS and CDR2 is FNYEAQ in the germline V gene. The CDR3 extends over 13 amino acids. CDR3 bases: TGTGCCAGCAGCAGGCGGGATTACAATGAGCAGTACTTC. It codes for CASSRRDYNEQYF. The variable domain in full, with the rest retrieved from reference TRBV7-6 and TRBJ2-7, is GAGVSQSPRYKVTKRGQDVALRCDPISGHVSLYWYRQALGQGPEFLTYFNYEAQQDKSGLPNDRFSAERPEGSISTLTIQRTEQRDSAMYRCASSRRDYNEQYFGPGTRLTVT.

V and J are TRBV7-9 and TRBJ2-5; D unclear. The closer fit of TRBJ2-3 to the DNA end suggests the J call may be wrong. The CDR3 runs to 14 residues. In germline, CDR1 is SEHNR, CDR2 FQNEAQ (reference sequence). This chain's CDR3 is CASSLAPRSHTQYF. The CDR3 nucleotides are TGTGCCAGCAGCTTAGCGCCCCGGAGTCATACGCAGTATTTT.

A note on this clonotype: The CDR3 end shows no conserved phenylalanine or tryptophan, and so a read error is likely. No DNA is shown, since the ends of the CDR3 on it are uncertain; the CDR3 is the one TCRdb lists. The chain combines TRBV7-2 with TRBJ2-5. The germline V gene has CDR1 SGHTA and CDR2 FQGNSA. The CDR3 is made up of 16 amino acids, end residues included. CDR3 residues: CASSLGGGLYEQYFGN.

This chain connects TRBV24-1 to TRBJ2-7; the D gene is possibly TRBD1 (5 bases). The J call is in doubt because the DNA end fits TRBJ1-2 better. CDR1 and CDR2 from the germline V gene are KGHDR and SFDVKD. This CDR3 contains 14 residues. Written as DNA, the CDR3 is TGTGCCACCAGTGATTCCCCCCAGGGTGGTGGCTACACCTTC. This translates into CATSDSPQGGGYTF.

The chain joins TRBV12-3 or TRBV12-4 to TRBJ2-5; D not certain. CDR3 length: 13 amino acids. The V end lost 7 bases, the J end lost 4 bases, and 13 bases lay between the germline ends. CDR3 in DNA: TGTGCCAGCATGCGGTTCTTAGGAGAGACCCAGTACTTC. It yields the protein CASMRFLGETQYF.

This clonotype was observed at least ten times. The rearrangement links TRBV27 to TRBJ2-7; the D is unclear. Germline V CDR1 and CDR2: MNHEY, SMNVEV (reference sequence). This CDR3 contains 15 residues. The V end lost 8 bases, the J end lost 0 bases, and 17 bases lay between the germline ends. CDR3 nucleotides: TGTGCCAGCTCGGAGTTGGCCCGGAGCTCCTACGAGCAGTACTTC. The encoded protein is CASSELARSSYEQYF.

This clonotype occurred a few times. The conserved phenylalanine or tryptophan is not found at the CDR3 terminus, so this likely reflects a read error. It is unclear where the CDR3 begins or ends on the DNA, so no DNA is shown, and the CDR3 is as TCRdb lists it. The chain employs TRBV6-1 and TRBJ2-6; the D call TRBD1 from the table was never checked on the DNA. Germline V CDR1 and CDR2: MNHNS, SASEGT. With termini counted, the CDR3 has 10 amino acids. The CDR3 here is CASSEAPRGG.

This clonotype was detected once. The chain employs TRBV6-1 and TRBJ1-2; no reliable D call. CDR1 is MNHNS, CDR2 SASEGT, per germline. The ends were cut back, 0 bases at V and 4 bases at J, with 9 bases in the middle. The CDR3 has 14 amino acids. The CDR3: CASSEASTTYGYTF. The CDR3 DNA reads TGTGCCAGCAGTGAAGCCAGCACAACCTATGGCTACACCTTC.

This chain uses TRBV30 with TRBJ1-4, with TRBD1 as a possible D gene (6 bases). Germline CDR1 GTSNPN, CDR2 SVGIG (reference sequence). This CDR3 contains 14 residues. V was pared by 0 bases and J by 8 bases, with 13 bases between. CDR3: CAWSVWGRSEKLFF. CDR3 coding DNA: TGTGCCTGGAGTGTTTGGGGGCGAAGCGAAAAACTGTTTTTT.